A single TCR beta chain is shown here with its context. The trim removed 4 bases at V and 6 bases at J, leaving 5 bases unmatched. CDR3 length: 13 amino acids. Germline-derived CDR1 and CDR2 are LGHDT and YNNKEL (reference sequence). The data originate from a study of T cell responses to AZD1222 COVID-19 vaccine. Overall study: Second-dose recipients at about 4 or about 12 weeks were treated as one pooled group.

TCRdb's table, derived via immunoSEQ multiplex PCR, lists solely in-frame clones and lacks some. The sample has roughly 110,000 clones; about 86% are singletons. The source material was peripheral blood, sampled on day 0 of AZD1222 vaccination. This clonotype was obtained from an adult in good health. The chain uses TRBV3-1 (or the pseudogene TRBV3-2) and TRBJ2-7; 8 positions agree with TRBD1. CDR3 loop: CASSPDRVGEQYF. CDR3 sequence (DNA): TGTGCCAGCAGCCCGGACAGGGTGGGCGAGCAGTACTTC.